The 10 T cell receptor beta chains reported below all come from one sample, sequenced in a study of vaccination and CD4 T cells after COVID-19. Time point: late sampling 161 to 241 days after vaccination in a few convalescent patients. Each CDR3 protein gets one entry after TCRdb re-called the PCR reads with MiXCR. Of around 30,000 distinct CDR3 sequences listed, 50% are singletons. This specimen was CD4+ T cells from blood, taken about 7 months after SARS-CoV-2 vaccination. Source of these receptors: a human donor who had recovered from COVID-19.

The chain carries TRBV7-9 and TRBJ1-1; the D gene is possibly TRBD1 (5 bases). CDR3 length: 16 amino acids. V lost 5 bases, J lost 5 bases, and 21 bases lay in between. Germline CDR1 is SEHNR and CDR2 is FQNEAQ (reference sequence). The CDR3 coding sequence is TGTGCCAGCAGCCCAGTTGGAGGCAGGGTCGGGACTGAAGCTTTCTTT. Protein: CASSPVGGRVGTEAFF.

The V call is TRBV15, the J call TRBJ1-5; no reliable D call. The CDR3 loop spans 15 amino acids. V lost 0 bases and J lost 2, with 8 bases in between. Germline V gives CDR1 LNHNV, CDR2 YYDKDF (reference sequence). The CDR3 DNA is TGTGCCACCAGCAGAGATTTGGGCCGCAATCAGCCCCAGCATTTT. Its protein product is CATSRDLGRNQPQHF.

The chain recombines TRBV11-1 with TRBJ1-1; no clear D gene. This CDR3 contains 15 residues. Trimming left V 2 bases short and J 7 bases short, with 17 bases between. Looked up from germline, CDR1 is SGHAT and CDR2 is FQDESV (reference sequence). The CDR3 protein is CASSLSGGLNLEAFF. The CDR3 nucleotides are TGTGCCAGCAGCTTATCCGGAGGCCTAAACCTTGAAGCTTTCTTT.

The chain uses TRBV15 and TRBJ2-4; a possible D gene is TRBD2 (5 bases). Germline assignment: CDR1 LNHNV and CDR2 YYDKDF (reference sequence). Trimming pared 3 bases from V and 6 bases from J, leaving 18 bases between. The CDR3 sequence is 16 residues long. DNA of the CDR3: TGTGCCACCAGCAGGCCGACCGGGATCCGGGGAAACATTCAGTACTTC. It codes for CATSRPTGIRGNIQYF.

The chain employs TRBV2 and TRBJ2-7; D gene uncertain. Germline assignment: CDR1 SNHLY and CDR2 FYNNEI. The length of the CDR3 is 13 residues. Trimming cost V 4 bases and J 3 bases, with 10 bases left between them. DNA for the CDR3: TGTGCCAGCAGTGTGGCAGGAGACTACGAGCAGTACTTC. Translating it yields CASSVAGDYEQYF.

The V gene is TRBV7-6, the J gene TRBJ2-5; D ambiguous. Per germline, CDR1 SGHVS and CDR2 FNYEAQ. V dropped 0 bases and J dropped 5 bases, with 10 bases sitting between them. The CDR3 loop spans 14 amino acids. The CDR3 nucleotides read TGTGCCAGCAGCTTAGCGGTCGCATCGGAGACCCAGTACTTC. Encoded protein: CASSLAVASETQYF. Based on the CDR3 plus reference TRBV7-6 and TRBJ2-5, the full variable domain is GAGVSQSPRYKVTKRGQDVALRCDPISGHVSLYWYRQALGQGPEFLTYFNYEAQQDKSGLPNDRFSAERPEGSISTLTIQRTEQRDSAMYRCASSLAVASETQYFGPGTRLLVL.

This clonotype occurred a few times. The chain uses TRBV19 and TRBJ2-7, with D tentatively TRBD1 (6 bases). This CDR3 is built from 14 residues. With 3 bases removed from V and 3 bases from J, the gap between germline ends came to 12 bases. CDR1 is LNHDA, CDR2 SQIVND, per germline (reference sequence). The CDR3 sequence is CASSITGSSYEQYF. The CDR3 nucleotides are TGTGCCAGTAGTATCACAGGGAGTAGCTACGAGCAGTACTTC. Complete variable domain (other parts from reference TRBV19 and TRBJ2-7): DGGITQSPKYLFRKEGQNVTLSCEQNLNHDAMYWYRQDPGQGLRLIYYSQIVNDFQKGDIAEGYSVSREKKESFPLTVTSAQKNPTAFYLCASSITGSSYEQYFGPGTRLTVT.

This clonotype was seen a few times. Here the CDR3 DNA reads TGTGCCAGCAGTTTACGACCAGCTCCTAACTATGGCTACACCTTC. This codes for CASSLRPAPNYGYTF. The chain is built from TRBV27 and TRBJ1-2, with D uncertain. This CDR3 comprises 15 residues. From germline, CDR1 is MNHEY and CDR2 SMNVEV (reference sequence). The V end was cut by 2 bases, the J end by 0 bases, with 10 bases between.

This clonotype was counted a few times. The rearrangement links TRBV20-1 to TRBJ2-2; 11 bases map to TRBD2. Germline assignment: CDR1 DFQATT and CDR2 SNEGSKA (reference sequence). The CDR3 runs to 16 residues. The trim removed 0 bases at V and 5 bases at J, leaving 5 bases unmatched. CDR3 amino acids: CSARDLAGGETGELFF. The CDR3 DNA follows: TGCAGTGCTAGAGACCTAGCGGGAGGAGAGACCGGGGAGCTGTTTTTT.

The gene calls are TRBV7-8 and TRBJ2-5; tentatively, D is TRBD2 (7 bases). Per germline, CDR1 SGHVS and CDR2 FQNEAQ. The V end lost 5 bases, the J end lost 5 bases, and 12 bases lay between the germline ends. This CDR3 region has 13 residues. The CDR3 loop reads CASSRGGRETQYF. CDR3 in DNA: TGTGCCAGCAGCAGGGGGGGGAGGGAGACCCAGTACTTC.